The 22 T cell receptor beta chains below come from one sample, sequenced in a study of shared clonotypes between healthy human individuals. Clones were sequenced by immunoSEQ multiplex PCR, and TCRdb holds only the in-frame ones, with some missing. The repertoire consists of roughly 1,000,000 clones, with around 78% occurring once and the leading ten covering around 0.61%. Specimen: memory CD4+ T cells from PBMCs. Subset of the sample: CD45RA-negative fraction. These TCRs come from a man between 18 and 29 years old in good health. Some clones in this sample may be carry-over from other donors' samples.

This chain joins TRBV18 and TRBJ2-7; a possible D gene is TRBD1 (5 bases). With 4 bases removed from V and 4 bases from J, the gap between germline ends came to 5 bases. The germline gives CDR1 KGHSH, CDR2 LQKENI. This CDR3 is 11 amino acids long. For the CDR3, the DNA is TGTGCCAGCTCACGGACATACGAGCAGTACTTC. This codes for CASSRTYEQYF.

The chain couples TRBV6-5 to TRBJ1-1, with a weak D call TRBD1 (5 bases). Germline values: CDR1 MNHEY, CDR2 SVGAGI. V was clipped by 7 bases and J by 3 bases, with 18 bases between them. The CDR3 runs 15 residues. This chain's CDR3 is CASTLNLGGDTEAFF. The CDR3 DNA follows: TGTGCCAGCACTTTGAACCTGGGGGGGGACACTGAAGCTTTCTTT.

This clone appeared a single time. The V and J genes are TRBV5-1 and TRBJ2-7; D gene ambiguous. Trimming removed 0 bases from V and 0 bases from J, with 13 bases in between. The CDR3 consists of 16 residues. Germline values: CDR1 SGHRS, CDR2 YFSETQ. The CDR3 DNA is TGCGCCAGCAGCTTGGTTCCAGGTAGGAGCTCCTACGAGCAGTACTTC. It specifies CASSLVPGRSSYEQYF.

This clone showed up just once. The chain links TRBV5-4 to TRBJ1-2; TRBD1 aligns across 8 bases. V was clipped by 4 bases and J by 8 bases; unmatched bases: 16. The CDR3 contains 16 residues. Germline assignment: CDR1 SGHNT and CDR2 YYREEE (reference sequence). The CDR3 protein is CASSIPKSRGPSGYTF. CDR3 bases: TGTGCCAGCAGCATACCTAAAAGCAGGGGGCCAAGCGGCTACACCTTC.

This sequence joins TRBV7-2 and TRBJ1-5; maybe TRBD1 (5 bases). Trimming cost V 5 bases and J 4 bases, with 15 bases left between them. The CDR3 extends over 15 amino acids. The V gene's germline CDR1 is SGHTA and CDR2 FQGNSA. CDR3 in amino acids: CASSLRGGVNQPQHF. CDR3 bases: TGTGCCAGCAGCCTGCGGGGGGGGGTGAATCAGCCCCAGCATTTT.

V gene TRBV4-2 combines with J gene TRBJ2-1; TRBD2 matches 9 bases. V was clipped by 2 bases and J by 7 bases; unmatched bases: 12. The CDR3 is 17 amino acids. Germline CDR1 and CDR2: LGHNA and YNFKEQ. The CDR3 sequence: CASSQKWGSGGVNEQFF. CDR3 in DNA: TGTGCCAGCAGCCAAAAGTGGGGTAGCGGGGGAGTGAATGAGCAGTTCTTC.

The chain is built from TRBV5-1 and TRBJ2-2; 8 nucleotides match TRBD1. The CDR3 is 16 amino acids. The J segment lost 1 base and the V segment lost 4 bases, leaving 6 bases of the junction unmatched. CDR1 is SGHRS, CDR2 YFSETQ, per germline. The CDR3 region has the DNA TGCGCCAGCAGCGAATATGGGACAGGGAACACCGGGGAGCTGTTTTTT. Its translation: CASSEYGTGNTGELFF. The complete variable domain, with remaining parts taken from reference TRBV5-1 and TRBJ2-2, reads KAGVTQTPRYLIKTRGQQVTLSCSPISGHRSVSWYQQTPGQGLQFLFEYFSETQRNKGNFPGRFSGRQFSNSRSEMNVSTLELGDSALYLCASSEYGTGNTGELFFGEGSRLTVL.

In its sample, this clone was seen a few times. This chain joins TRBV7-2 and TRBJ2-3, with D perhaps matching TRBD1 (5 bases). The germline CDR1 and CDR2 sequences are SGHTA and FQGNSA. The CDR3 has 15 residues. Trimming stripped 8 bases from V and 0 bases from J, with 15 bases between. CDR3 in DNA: TGTGCCAGCGGACAAGGGGCTTATAGCACAGATACGCAGTATTTT. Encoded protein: CASGQGAYSTDTQYF.

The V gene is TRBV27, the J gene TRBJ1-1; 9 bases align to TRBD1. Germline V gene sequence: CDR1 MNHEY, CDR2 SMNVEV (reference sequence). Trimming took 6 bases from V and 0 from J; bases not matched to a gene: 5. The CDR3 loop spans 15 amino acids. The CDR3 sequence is CASSRGTGLNTEAFF. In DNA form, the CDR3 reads TGTGCCAGCAGCCGTGGGACAGGGTTGAACACTGAAGCTTTCTTT.

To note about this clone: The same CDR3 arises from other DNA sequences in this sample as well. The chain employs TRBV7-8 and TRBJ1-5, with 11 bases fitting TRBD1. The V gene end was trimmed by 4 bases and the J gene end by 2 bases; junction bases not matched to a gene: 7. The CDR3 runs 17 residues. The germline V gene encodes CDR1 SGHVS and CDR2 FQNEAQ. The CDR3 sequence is CASSSRTGGRGNQPQHF. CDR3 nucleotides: TGTGCCAGCAGCTCCAGGACAGGGGGCCGGGGCAATCAGCCCCAGCATTTT.

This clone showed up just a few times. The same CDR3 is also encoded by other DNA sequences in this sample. The CDR3 nucleotides are TGTGCCAGCAGGCCCGAGGAGACCCAGTACTTC. Its translation is CASRPEETQYF. The genes are TRBV2 and TRBJ2-5; no firm D call. Between the trimmed V and J ends, which lost 6 bases and 5 bases, there was a span of 7 bases. The CDR3 is 11 residues long. CDR1 SNHLY and CDR2 FYNNEI come from the germline V gene.

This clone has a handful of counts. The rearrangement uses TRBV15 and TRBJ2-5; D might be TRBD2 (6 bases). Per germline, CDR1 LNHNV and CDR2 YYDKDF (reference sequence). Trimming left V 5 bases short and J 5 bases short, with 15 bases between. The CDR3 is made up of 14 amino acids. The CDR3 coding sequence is TGTGCCACCAGCGGCCGGGCCGCGGGGGAGACCCAGTACTTC. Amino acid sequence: CATSGRAAGETQYF.

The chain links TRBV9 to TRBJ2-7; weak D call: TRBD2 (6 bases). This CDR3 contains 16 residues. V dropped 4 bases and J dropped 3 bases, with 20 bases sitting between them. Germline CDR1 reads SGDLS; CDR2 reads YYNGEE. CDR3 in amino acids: CASSPSPAGGVYEQYF. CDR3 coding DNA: TGTGCCAGCAGCCCTTCCCCGGCCGGGGGAGTCTACGAGCAGTACTTC.

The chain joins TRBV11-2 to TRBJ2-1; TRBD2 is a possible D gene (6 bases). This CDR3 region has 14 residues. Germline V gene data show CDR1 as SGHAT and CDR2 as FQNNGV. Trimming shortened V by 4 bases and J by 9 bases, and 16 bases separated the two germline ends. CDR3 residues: CASSSVRGGTEQFF. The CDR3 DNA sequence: TGTGCCAGCAGCTCCGTCCGGGGCGGGACTGAGCAGTTCTTC.

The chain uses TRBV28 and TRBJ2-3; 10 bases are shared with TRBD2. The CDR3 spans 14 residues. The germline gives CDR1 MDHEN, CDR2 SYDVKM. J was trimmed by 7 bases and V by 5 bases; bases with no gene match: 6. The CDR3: CASSRAGGPNTQYF. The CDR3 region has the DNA TGTGCCAGCAGTAGAGCGGGAGGGCCGAATACGCAGTATTTT.

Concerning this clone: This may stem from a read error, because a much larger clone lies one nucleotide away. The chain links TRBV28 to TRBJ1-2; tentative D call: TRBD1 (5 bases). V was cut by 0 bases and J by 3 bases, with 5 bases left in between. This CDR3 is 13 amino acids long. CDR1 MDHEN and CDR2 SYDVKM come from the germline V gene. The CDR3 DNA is TGTGCCAGCAGTTTATGGGGGGACTATGGCTACACCTTC. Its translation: CASSLWGDYGYTF.

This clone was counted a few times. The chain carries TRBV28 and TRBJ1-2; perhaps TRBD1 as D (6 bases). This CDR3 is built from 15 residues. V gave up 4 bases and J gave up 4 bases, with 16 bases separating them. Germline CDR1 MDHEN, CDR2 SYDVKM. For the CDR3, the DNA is TGTGCCAGCAGTTCTCGTTGGGGGGGCCTCTATGGCTACACCTTC. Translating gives CASSSRWGGLYGYTF.

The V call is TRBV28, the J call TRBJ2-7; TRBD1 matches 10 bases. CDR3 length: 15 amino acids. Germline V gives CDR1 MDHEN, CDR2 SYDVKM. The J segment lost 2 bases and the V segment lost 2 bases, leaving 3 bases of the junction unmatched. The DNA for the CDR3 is TGTGCCAGCAGTTTACCCGGGACAGGGGCCTACGAGCAGTACTTC. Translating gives CASSLPGTGAYEQYF.

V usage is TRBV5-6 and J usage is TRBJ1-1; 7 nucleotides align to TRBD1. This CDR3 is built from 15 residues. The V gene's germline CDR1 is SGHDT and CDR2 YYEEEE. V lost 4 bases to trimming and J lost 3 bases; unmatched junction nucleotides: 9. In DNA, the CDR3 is TGTGCCAGCAGCCCTAACAGACAGGGACACACTGAAGCTTTCTTT. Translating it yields CASSPNRQGHTEAFF.

In DNA form, the CDR3 reads TGTGCCAGCAGCTTAGCGGCCCCCGACCGCACAGATACGCAGTATTTT. Translation gives CASSLAAPDRTDTQYF. The chain is built from TRBV7-3 and TRBJ2-3; no clear D gene. The germline V gene encodes CDR1 SGHTA and CDR2 FQGTGA. V was shortened by 2 bases and J by 1 base, with 13 bases between the two germline ends. This CDR3 comprises 16 residues.

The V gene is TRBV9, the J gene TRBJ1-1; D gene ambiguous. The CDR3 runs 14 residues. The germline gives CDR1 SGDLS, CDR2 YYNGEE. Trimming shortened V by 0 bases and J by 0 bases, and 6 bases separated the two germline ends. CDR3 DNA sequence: TGTGCCAGCAGCGTAGACACAGTGAACACTGAAGCTTTCTTT. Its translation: CASSVDTVNTEAFF.

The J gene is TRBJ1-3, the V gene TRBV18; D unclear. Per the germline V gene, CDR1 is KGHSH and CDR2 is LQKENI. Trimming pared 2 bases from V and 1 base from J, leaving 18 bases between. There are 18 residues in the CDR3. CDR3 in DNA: TGTGCCAGCTCACCAACGGTGCCGCTAGCCAGGTCTGGAAACACCATATATTTT. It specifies CASSPTVPLARSGNTIYF.